A selection of T cell receptor beta chains follows, all from one sample in a study of blood T cell repertoires in COVID-19. Sequenced by immunoSEQ multiplex PCR; TCRdb stores in-frame clones only, minus some. The sample contains approximately 440,000 clones, roughly 87% of which appear only once. Material for sequencing was PBMCs or T cells enriched from blood (not recorded which). All receptors come from a woman aged 18-29 years who had recovered from COVID-19. The CDR3 runs from the conserved cysteine through the conserved F or W. D genes are given only for firm matches. The size field is filled for only some rows; it gives once, few, many or a size class.

cdr3_aa,cdr3_nt,j_call,v_call,cdr3_length,d_call,clone_size
CASTPEWGWTEAFF,TGTGCCAGCACCCCAGAATGGGGCTGGACTGAAGCTTTCTTT,TRBJ1-1,TRBV7-9,14,.,few
CASSEAGMAGGNGYTF,TGTGCCAGCAGTGAAGCGGGAATGGCAGGGGGGAATGGCTACACCTTC,TRBJ1-2,TRBV2,16,TRBD1,.
CATSGFGDTQYF,TGTGCCACCTCGGGTTTTGGAGATACGCAGTATTTT,TRBJ2-3,TRBV28,12,.,.
CASSIPWTGEGYTF,TGTGCCAGTAGTATACCTTGGACAGGGGAAGGCTACACCTTC,TRBJ1-2,TRBV19,14,TRBD1,.
CASSLGGQRANVLTF,TGTGCCAGCAGCTTAGGGGGCCAAAGGGCCAACGTCCTGACTTTC,TRBJ2-6,TRBV7-9,15,.,.
CASRKGGWTEAFF,TGTGCCAGTAGGAAAGGGGGCTGGACTGAAGCTTTCTTT,TRBJ1-1,TRBV19,13,TRBD1,.
CASSSTSGGASSTDTQYF,TGCGCCAGCAGCTCGACTAGCGGGGGGGCTTCAAGCACAGATACGCAGTATTTT,TRBJ2-3,TRBV5-1,18,TRBD2,once
CASSSGGQETQYF,TGCGCCAGCAGTTCGGGGGGACAAGAGACCCAGTACTTC,TRBJ2-5,TRBV5-1,13,TRBD2,once
CASSSNSYYNEQFF,TGTGCCAGCAGTTCGAACTCCTACTACAATGAGCAGTTCTTC,TRBJ2-1,TRBV6-5,14,.,.
CASSLQGLQNTEAFF,TGTGCCAGCAGCTTGCAGGGGTTGCAGAACACTGAAGCTTTCTTT,TRBJ1-1,TRBV5-5,15,.,.
CASSLGRGNTEAFF,TGTGCCAGCAGCCTCGGGAGGGGGAACACTGAAGCTTTCTTT,TRBJ1-1,TRBV3-1/TRBV3-2,14,.,once
CASSLGAEEDTQYF,TGCGCCAGCAGCTTGGGGGCTGAAGAAGATACGCAGTATTTT,TRBJ2-3,TRBV5-1,14,.,once
CAWSHETYYGYTF,TGTGCCTGGTCCCACGAAACATATTATGGCTACACCTTC,TRBJ1-2,TRBV30,13,.,.
CASSLHRDRDNSPLHF,TGTGCCAGCAGCTTACATAGGGACAGAGATAATTCACCCCTCCACTTT,TRBJ1-6,TRBV7-8,16,TRBD1,.
CASPGVSNYGYTF,TGTGCCTCACCGGGAGTTTCAAACTATGGCTACACCTTC,TRBJ1-2,TRBV30,13,.,.
CASSPLDREETQYF,TGCGCCAGCAGCCCCCTGGACAGAGAAGAGACCCAGTACTTC,TRBJ2-5,TRBV5-1,14,.,.
CASSKDRNSGANVLTF,TGTGCCAGCAGTAAGGACAGAAACTCTGGGGCCAACGTCCTGACTTTC,TRBJ2-6,TRBV6-4,16,.,once
CASTRFTQGNQPQHF,TGTGCCAGCACCCGGTTTACACAGGGGAATCAGCCCCAGCATTTT,TRBJ1-5,TRBV2,15,TRBD1,once
CASSPGTGATIEQYF,TGTGCCAGCAGCCCCGGGACAGGGGCGACGATCGAGCAGTACTTC,TRBJ2-7,TRBV7-9,15,TRBD1,.
CAAGRGNQPQHF,TGTGCCGCTGGGCGGGGCAATCAGCCCCAGCATTTT,TRBJ1-5,TRBV2,12,.,.
CASSGEDPYRDKYYGYTF,TGTGCCAGCAGCGGAGAAGACCCCTACAGGGACAAGTACTATGGCTACACCTTC,TRBJ1-2,TRBV9,18,.,few
CASRQDKSSYEQYF,TGTGCCAGCAGACAGGACAAGAGCTCCTACGAGCAGTACTTC,TRBJ2-7,TRBV6-5,14,.,.
CASSERSRGYGPQHF,TGTGCCAGCAGTGAACGCTCAAGGGGGTATGGGCCCCAGCATTTT,TRBJ1-5,TRBV2,15,.,.
CASSLAGREPLGYYTF,TGTGCCAGCAGCTTGGCAGGCAGGGAACCCCTGGGATACTACACCTTC,TRBJ1-2,TRBV5-4,16,.,few
CASSEQGIDTQYF,TGTGCCAGCAGCGAACAGGGTATAGATACGCAGTATTTT,TRBJ2-3,TRBV5-4,13,.,.
CASSQDVRVRRDSPLHF,TGCGCCAGCAGCCAAGATGTCAGGGTGAGGAGGGACTCACCCCTCCACTTT,TRBJ1-6,TRBV4-1,17,.,.
CASSLVAGLNTEAFF,TGTGCCAGCAGCTTGGTGGCAGGCCTAAACACTGAAGCTTTCTTT,TRBJ1-1,TRBV5-4,15,.,.
CSVHHRGVPFLHEKLFF,TGCAGCGTTCACCACAGGGGTGTCCCGTTTCTCCATGAAAAACTGTTTTTT,TRBJ1-4,TRBV29-1,17,TRBD1,once
CASSPEAGAYNEQFF,TGTGCCAGCTCACCAGAGGCAGGGGCATACAATGAGCAGTTCTTC,TRBJ2-1,TRBV18,15,.,.